The 15 T cell receptor beta chains reported below all come from one sample, sequenced in a study of blood T cell repertoires in COVID-19. The table came from immunoSEQ multiplex PCR; TCRdb's copy has only in-frame clones and leaves some out. This sample has 60,000 or so clones; 70% to 90% occur once, and the top ten carry 13% to 15%. The source material was peripheral blood. The receptors come from a woman in her sixties or seventies with active COVID-19.

CDR3 loop: CASSSQAGSTDTQYF. The CDR3 DNA reads as TGTGCCAGCAGCTCACAAGCGGGGAGCACAGATACGCAGTATTTT. The chain is built from TRBV7-3 and TRBJ2-3; TRBD2 agrees at 7 bases. V lost 4 bases to trimming and J lost 0 bases; unmatched junction nucleotides: 4. Germline V gene sequence: CDR1 SGHTA, CDR2 FQGTGA. This CDR3 contains 15 residues.

The chain uses TRBV19 and TRBJ2-3; 7 bases match TRBD1. Per the germline V gene, CDR1 is LNHDA and CDR2 is SQIVND (reference sequence). The CDR3 runs to 14 residues. The CDR3 loop is CAAGRPQGADTQYF. The CDR3 bases are TGTGCAGCCGGGCGACCTCAGGGGGCAGATACGCAGTATTTT. The full variable domain, its missing parts supplied by reference TRBV19 and TRBJ2-3, is DGGITQSPKYLFRKEGQNVTLSCEQNLNHDAMYWYRQDPGQGLRLIYYSQIVNDFQKGDIAEGYSVSREKKESFPLTVTSAQKNPTAFYLCAAGRPQGADTQYFGPGTRLTVL.

This sequence joins TRBV4-1 and TRBJ1-2; no clear D gene. Trimming took 3 bases from V and 4 from J, leaving 15 bases between them. Germline CDR1 reads MGHRA; CDR2 reads YSYEKL. CDR3 length: 15 residues. The CDR3: CASSHSHLLSYGYTF. The CDR3 DNA is TGCGCCAGCAGCCACAGTCATTTGTTATCCTATGGCTACACCTTC.

The chain carries TRBV4-2 and TRBJ2-1, with 14 bases lining up with TRBD2. This CDR3 has 16 amino acids. V shed 4 bases, J shed 6 bases, and the junction held 5 bases outside the gene matches. Germline V gene sequence: CDR1 LGHNA, CDR2 YNFKEQ. CDR3 sequence: CASSPRTSGGINEQFF. Here the CDR3 DNA reads TGTGCCAGCAGCCCCCGGACTAGCGGGGGGATCAATGAGCAGTTCTTC.

J is TRBJ1-2 and V is TRBV10-3, with D maybe TRBD1 (5 bases). The CDR3 has 13 amino acids. Trimming left V 2 bases short and J 4 bases short, with 8 bases between. Germline values: CDR1 ENHRY, CDR2 SYGVKD. CDR3 coding DNA: TGTGCCATCAGTGAGACAGGAGTCTATGGCTACACCTTC. Its translation is CAISETGVYGYTF.

The gene calls are TRBV7-3 and TRBJ1-1; D is uncertain. CDR1 and CDR2 from the germline V gene are SGHTA and FQGTGA. V shed 1 base and J shed 2 bases, with 5 bases lying between them. This CDR3 comprises 13 residues. The CDR3 sequence: CASSLNHNTEAFF. The CDR3 nucleotides are TGTGCCAGCAGCTTAAATCATAACACTGAAGCTTTCTTT.

Points on this clone: This CDR3 is also generated by other DNA sequences in the sample. This chain joins TRBV4-3 and TRBJ2-2; no clear D. The CDR3 loop spans 13 amino acids. The V gene's germline CDR1 is LGHNA and CDR2 YSLEER. V lost 0 bases and J lost 6, with 5 bases in between. The CDR3 region is CASSQDSAGELFF. DNA for the CDR3: TGCGCCAGCAGCCAAGACAGCGCCGGGGAGCTGTTTTTT.

The rearrangement uses TRBV5-1 and TRBJ1-2, with TRBD1 identical over 9 bases. The germline V gene encodes CDR1 SGHRS and CDR2 YFSETQ. This CDR3 contains 17 residues. The junction had 14 bases not matched to a gene; V was cut back by 4 bases and J by 4 bases. CDR3 sequence (DNA): TGCGCCAGCAGCCCGGGACAGGGAATTTCGGTGGGCTATGGCTACACCTTC. Translated: CASSPGQGISVGYGYTF.

V gene TRBV29-1 combines with J gene TRBJ2-1; the D gene is possibly TRBD1 (5 bases). The CDR3 covers 15 residues. Trimming took off 4 bases at V and 0 bases at J, with 13 bases between the two ends. Per germline, CDR1 SQVTM and CDR2 ANQGSEA. The CDR3 DNA sequence: TGCAGCGTTGGACTGGGGCCGAGCTCCTACAATGAGCAGTTCTTC. This codes for CSVGLGPSSYNEQFF.

This chain links TRBV27 with TRBJ1-2; D not resolved. Trimming stripped 2 bases from V and 4 bases from J, with 14 bases between. Per germline, CDR1 MNHEY and CDR2 SMNVEV (reference sequence). The CDR3 totals 15 residues. The CDR3 region is CASSLGLANPYGYTF. The CDR3 coding sequence is TGTGCCAGCAGTTTAGGACTAGCAAACCCCTATGGCTACACCTTC.

The CDR3 nucleotides are TGCAGCGTTGATCCGAGGGGGCACTATCCTGGCTACACCTTC. It specifies CSVDPRGHYPGYTF. The chain has TRBV29-1 and TRBJ1-2; 7 bases map to TRBD1. The V and J ends lost 3 bases and 7 bases, in that order; junction bases with no gene match: 11. CDR1 is SQVTM and CDR2 is ANQGSEA in the germline V gene. There are 14 residues in the CDR3. Combining the CDR3 with reference TRBV29-1 and TRBJ1-2 gives the whole variable domain SAVISQKPSRDICQRGTSLTIQCQVDSQVTMMFWYRQQPGQSLTLIATANQGSEATYESGFVIDKFPISRPNLTFSTLTVSNMSPEDSSIYLCSVDPRGHYPGYTFGSGTRLTVV.

The chain links TRBV6-1 to TRBJ2-1; 7 bases agree with TRBD2. V gave up 3 bases and J gave up 15 bases; unmatched junction bases: 8. Germline-derived CDR1 and CDR2 are MNHNS and SASEGT. The CDR3 contains 12 residues. The CDR3 coding sequence is TGTGCCAGCAGTGAGGCGCGAGGACTAGGGTTCTTC. Translating it yields CASSEARGLGFF.

The V gene is TRBV24-1, the J gene TRBJ2-3, with D tentatively TRBD1 (5 bases). Per germline, CDR1 KGHDR and CDR2 SFDVKD. The CDR3 is 14 amino acids. The V end was cut by 5 bases, the J end by 1 base, with 9 bases between. CDR3 region: CATSAQGGTDTQYF. The CDR3 nucleotides are TGTGCCACCAGTGCCCAAGGGGGCACAGATACGCAGTATTTT.

In DNA, the CDR3 is TGTGCCAGTAGTAGGACTACCACCGGGGAGCTGTTTTTT. Its translation is CASSRTTTGELFF. The rearrangement joins TRBV19 to TRBJ2-2; D is possibly TRBD2 (6 bases). This CDR3 has 13 residues. V gave up 4 bases and J gave up 4 bases, with 7 bases separating them. Germline V lookup: CDR1 LNHDA, CDR2 SQIVND (reference sequence).

The chain carries TRBV3-1 (or the pseudogene TRBV3-2) and TRBJ2-2, with 7 nucleotides matching TRBD2. The CDR3 runs 16 residues. Losses at the gene ends were 1 base for V and 6 bases for J; bases not matched to a gene: 8. CDR1 and CDR2 (germline): LGHDT, YNNKEL (reference sequence). In nucleotides, the CDR3 is TGTGCCAGCAGCCAAGGGAGACTAGCTCTTTCCGGGGAGCTGTTTTTT. This encodes CASSQGRLALSGELFF.